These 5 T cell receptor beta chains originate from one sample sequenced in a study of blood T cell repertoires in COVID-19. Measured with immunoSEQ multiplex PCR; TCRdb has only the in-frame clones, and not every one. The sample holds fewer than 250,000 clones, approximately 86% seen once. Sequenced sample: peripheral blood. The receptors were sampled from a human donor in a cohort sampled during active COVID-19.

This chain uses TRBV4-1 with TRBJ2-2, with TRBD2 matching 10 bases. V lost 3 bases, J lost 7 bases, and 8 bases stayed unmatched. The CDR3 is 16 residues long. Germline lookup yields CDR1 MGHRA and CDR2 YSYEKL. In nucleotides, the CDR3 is TGCGCCAGCAGCCAGACCGAGCGGGAGGGAGGCGGGGAGCTGTTTTTT. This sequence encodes CASSQTEREGGGELFF.

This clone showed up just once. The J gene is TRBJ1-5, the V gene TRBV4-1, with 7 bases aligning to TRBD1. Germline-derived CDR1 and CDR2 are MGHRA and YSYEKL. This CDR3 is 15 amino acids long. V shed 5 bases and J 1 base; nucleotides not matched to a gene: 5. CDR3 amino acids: CASSSQQGSNQPQHF. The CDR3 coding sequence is TGCGCCAGCAGCTCTCAACAGGGGAGCAATCAGCCCCAGCATTTT.

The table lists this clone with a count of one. The CDR3 spells CASSPRSEQYF. CDR3 sequence (DNA): TGTGCCAGCAGCCCCCGTTCCGAGCAGTACTTC. The chain employs TRBV7-8 and TRBJ2-7; no reliable D call. The length of the CDR3 is 11 residues. Trimming took off 5 bases at V and 6 bases at J, with 8 bases between the two ends. Per the germline V gene, CDR1 is SGHVS and CDR2 is FQNEAQ.

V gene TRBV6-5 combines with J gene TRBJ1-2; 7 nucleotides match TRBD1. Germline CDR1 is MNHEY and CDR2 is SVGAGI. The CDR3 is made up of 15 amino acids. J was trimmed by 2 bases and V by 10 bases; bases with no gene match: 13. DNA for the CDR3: TGTGCCACCGCCGCCGGGACAGTTAAGAACTATGGCTACACCTTC. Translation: CATAAGTVKNYGYTF.

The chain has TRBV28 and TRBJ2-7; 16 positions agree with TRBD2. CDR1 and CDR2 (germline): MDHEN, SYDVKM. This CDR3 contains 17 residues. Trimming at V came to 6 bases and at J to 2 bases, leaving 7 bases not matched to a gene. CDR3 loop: CASRPKGLAGGTYEQYF. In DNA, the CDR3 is TGTGCCAGCAGACCGAAGGGACTAGCGGGAGGGACCTACGAGCAGTACTTC.